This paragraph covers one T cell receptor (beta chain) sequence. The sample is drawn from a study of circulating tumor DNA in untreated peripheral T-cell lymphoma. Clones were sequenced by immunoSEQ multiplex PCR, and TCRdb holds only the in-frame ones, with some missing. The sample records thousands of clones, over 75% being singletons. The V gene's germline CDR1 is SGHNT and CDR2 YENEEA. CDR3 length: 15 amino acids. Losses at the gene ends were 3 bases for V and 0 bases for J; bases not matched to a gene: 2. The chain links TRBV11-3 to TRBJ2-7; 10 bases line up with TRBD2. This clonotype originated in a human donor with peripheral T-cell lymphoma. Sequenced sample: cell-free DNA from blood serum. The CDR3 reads CASSLTSGPSYEQYF. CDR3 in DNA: TGTGCCAGCAGCTTGACTAGCGGGCCCTCCTACGAGCAGTACTTC.